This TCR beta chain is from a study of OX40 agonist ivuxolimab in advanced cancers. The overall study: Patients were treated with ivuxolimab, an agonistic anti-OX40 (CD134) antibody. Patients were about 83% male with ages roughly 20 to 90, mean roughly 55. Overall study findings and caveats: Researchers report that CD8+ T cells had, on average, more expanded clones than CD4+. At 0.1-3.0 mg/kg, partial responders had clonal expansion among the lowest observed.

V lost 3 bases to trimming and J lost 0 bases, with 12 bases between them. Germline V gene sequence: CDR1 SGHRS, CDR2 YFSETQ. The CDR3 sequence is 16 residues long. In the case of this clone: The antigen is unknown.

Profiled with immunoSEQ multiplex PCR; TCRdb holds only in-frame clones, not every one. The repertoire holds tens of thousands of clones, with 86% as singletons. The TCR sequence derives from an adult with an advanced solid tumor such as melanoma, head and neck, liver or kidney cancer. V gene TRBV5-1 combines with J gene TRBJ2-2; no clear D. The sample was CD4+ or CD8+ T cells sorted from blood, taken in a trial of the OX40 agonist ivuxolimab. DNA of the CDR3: TGCGCCAGCAGCTACCCAGATTTCGCGAACACCGGGGAGCTGTTTTTT. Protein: CASSYPDFANTGELFF.